Each of the 31 T cell receptor beta chains below was sequenced from the same sample in a study of T-cell memory formation after mild COVID-19. Using its own MiXCR run on the 5' RACE reads, TCRdb lists one record per CDR3 protein. There are around 220,000 distinct CDR3 sequences in the sample; roughly 17% occur only once, and 3.5% lies in the top ten. Sequences were obtained from PBMCs or a T cell subset sorted from them (not recorded which). These receptors were taken from a man in his late teens or twenties who had mild COVID-19 (a few samples of this study predate the infection). Cell type and time point are not known.

The rearrangement joins TRBV12-3 or TRBV12-4 to TRBJ1-1; D perhaps matches TRBD1 (6 bases). This CDR3 contains 14 residues. The germline V and J ends were trimmed by 2 bases and 9 bases, with 16 bases remaining between them. CDR3 DNA: TGTGCCAGCAGTTTACGGGCTAGGGACACCCAAGCTTTCTTT. Encoded protein: CASSLRARDTQAFF.

This clonotype was recorded a few times. The chain links TRBV12-3 or TRBV12-4 to TRBJ2-7, with 7 bases matching TRBD1. CDR3 length: 13 amino acids. V dropped 5 bases and J dropped 2; count of bases not matched to a gene: 3. This CDR3 reads CASSPGQAYEQYV. CDR3 in DNA: TGTGCCAGCAGTCCCGGACAGGCCTACGAGCAGTACGTC.

V usage is TRBV10-2 and J usage is TRBJ1-1; no clear D gene. The V gene lost 5 bases and the J gene lost 1 base, with 11 bases spanning the gap. There are 14 residues in the CDR3. Germline V gives CDR1 WSHSY, CDR2 SAAADI. The CDR3 sequence is CASSSTTQNTEAFF. The CDR3 nucleotides are TGCGCCAGCAGTTCCACGACCCAGAACACTGAAGCTTTCTTT.

This rearrangement joins TRBV7-3 to TRBJ2-5; 7 bases are shared with TRBD2. Germline-derived CDR1 and CDR2 are SGHTA and FQGTGA. The CDR3 is made up of 14 amino acids. V dropped 3 bases and J dropped 5; count of bases not matched to a gene: 6. As DNA, the CDR3 is TGTGCCAGCAGCTTCAGCGGGGTAGAGGAGACCCAGTACTTC. Its translation is CASSFSGVEETQYF. The entire variable domain, with the rest obtained from reference TRBV7-3 and TRBJ2-5, is as follows: GAGVSQTPSNKVTEKGKYVELRCDPISGHTALYWYRQSLGQGPEFLIYFQGTGAADDSGLPNDRFFAVRPEGSVSTLKIQRTERGDSAVYLCASSFSGVEETQYFGPGTRLLVL.

This chain connects TRBV7-8 to TRBJ2-7; 7 bases line up with TRBD1. The CDR3 covers 14 residues. Germline V gene data show CDR1 as SGHVS and CDR2 as FQNEAQ. The V segment lost 5 bases and the J segment 3 bases; nucleotides outside the gene matches: 7. CDR3 residues: CASSLGTVDYEQYF. The CDR3 bases are TGTGCCAGCAGCCTCGGGACAGTGGACTACGAGCAGTACTTC.

This clonotype was found a few times. The chain's CDR3 is CASSQEGGSEAFF. The CDR3 DNA reads as TGTGCCAGCAGCCAAGAGGGAGGGAGCGAAGCTTTCTTT. The genes are TRBV3-1 and TRBJ1-1; no firm D call. Germline assignment: CDR1 LGHDT and CDR2 YNNKEL (reference sequence). Trimming removed 0 bases at V and 8 bases at J, with 10 bases between. The CDR3 covers 13 residues.

This clonotype was found a few times. This rearrangement joins TRBV12-3 or TRBV12-4 to TRBJ2-3; D gene unclear. CDR3 size: 15 residues. The germline V and J ends were trimmed by 5 bases and 2 bases, with 14 bases remaining between them. CDR3 residues: CASSPPLASTDTQYF. The CDR3 DNA follows: TGTGCCAGCAGTCCCCCTCTGGCCTCCACAGATACGCAGTATTTT.

This clonotype was recorded a few times. The V gene is TRBV20-1, the J gene TRBJ1-1; D is possibly TRBD1 (5 bases). The CDR3 contains 14 residues. V was trimmed by 0 bases and J by 4 bases, leaving 12 bases between them. Germline V gene sequence: CDR1 DFQATT, CDR2 SNEGSKA (reference sequence). The CDR3 loop reads CSARDRRGVTEAFF. Here the CDR3 DNA reads TGCAGTGCTAGAGATCGAAGGGGCGTCACTGAAGCTTTCTTT.

This clonotype was counted ten times or more. The rearrangement joins TRBV7-9 to TRBJ2-7, with TRBD2 identical over 7 bases. The CDR3 has 15 amino acids. The V segment lost 5 bases and the J segment 6 bases; nucleotides outside the gene matches: 13. The V gene's germline CDR1 is SEHNR and CDR2 FQNEAQ (reference sequence). The CDR3 DNA reads TGTGCCAGCAGCCCCCCCGGGACGGGAGGATCCGAGCAGTACTTC. Its protein product is CASSPPGTGGSEQYF.

The chain joins TRBV9 to TRBJ1-1; no definite D call. V lost 3 bases to trimming and J lost 3 bases, with 6 bases between them. The CDR3 totals 12 residues. Germline V gene data show CDR1 as SGDLS and CDR2 as YYNGEE. The CDR3, as DNA: TGTGCCAGCAGCGAGCAGGACACTGAAGCTTTCTTT. It encodes CASSEQDTEAFF.

This clonotype was observed a handful of times. The chain couples TRBV29-1 to TRBJ1-1, with TRBD1 identical over 7 bases. The CDR3 totals 14 residues. The trim removed 3 bases at V and 0 bases at J, leaving 4 bases unmatched. Per the germline V gene, CDR1 is SQVTM and CDR2 is ANQGSEA. The chain's CDR3 is CSVDRTGMNTEAFF. The CDR3 nucleotides read TGCAGCGTTGACCGGACAGGCATGAACACTGAAGCTTTCTTT.

The chain links TRBV18 to TRBJ1-2, with D perhaps matching TRBD1 (6 bases). V gave up 3 bases and J gave up 0 bases, with 11 bases separating them. Looked up from germline, CDR1 is KGHSH and CDR2 is LQKENI. CDR3 length equals 15 residues. CDR3 nucleotides: TGTGCCAGCTCACCCCGGACAGCGCCTAACTATGGCTACACCTTC. This sequence encodes CASSPRTAPNYGYTF.

The chain has TRBV20-1 and TRBJ1-2; D is perhaps TRBD1 (6 bases). Per germline, CDR1 DFQATT and CDR2 SNEGSKA (reference sequence). The CDR3 runs 14 residues. Trimming cost V 5 bases and J 8 bases, with 21 bases left between them. The CDR3, as DNA: TGCAGTGCTCGCCCCCGTGACAGGTTGGACGGCTACACCTTC. It specifies CSARPRDRLDGYTF.

This clonotype has more than one count but fewer than ten. The chain employs TRBV6-2 or TRBV6-3 and TRBJ1-5, with 7 bases matching TRBD1. The CDR3 extends over 12 amino acids. Per germline, CDR1 MNHEY and CDR2 SVGEGT. The V gene end was trimmed by 6 bases and the J gene end by 5 bases; junction bases not matched to a gene: 1. Written as DNA, the CDR3 is TGTGCCAGCAGAGGGACAGATCAGCCCCAGCATTTT. Amino acids: CASRGTDQPQHF.

This clonotype was seen more than once but under ten times. The rearrangement links TRBV5-1 to TRBJ2-2; 9 bases line up with TRBD1. CDR3 length: 13 residues. Per the germline V gene, CDR1 is SGHRS and CDR2 is YFSETQ. V lost 5 bases and J lost 7; bases outside the gene matches: 3. DNA of the CDR3: TGCGCCAGCAGACAGGGGGCAGACGGGGAGCTGTTTTTT. This sequence encodes CASRQGADGELFF.

This clonotype was found a few times. The rearrangement joins TRBV6-5 to TRBJ1-1, with D perhaps TRBD1 (6 bases). The length of the CDR3 is 16 residues. The V end was cut by 6 bases, the J end by 2 bases, with 19 bases between. Per germline, CDR1 MNHEY and CDR2 SVGAGI. CDR3 sequence (DNA): TGTGCCAGCAGCCTCCTTGGGACACCGTTTAACACTGAAGCTTTCTTT. It is translated as CASSLLGTPFNTEAFF.

This clonotype was seen a handful of times. The chain recombines TRBV5-1 with TRBJ2-5; D possibly corresponds to TRBD2 (6 bases). Trimming removed 7 bases from V and 4 bases from J, with 14 bases in between. The CDR3 has 13 residues. The germline CDR1 and CDR2 sequences are SGHRS and YFSETQ. DNA of the CDR3: TGCGCCAGCGTGAGGGGTAGCGGAGAGACCCAGTACTTC. Protein sequence: CASVRGSGETQYF.

This clonotype showed up just a few times. The chain uses TRBV2 and TRBJ2-4; no clear D. The CDR3 has 16 amino acids. The germline gives CDR1 SNHLY, CDR2 FYNNEI. V dropped 4 bases and J dropped 0 bases, with 13 bases sitting between them. The CDR3: CASSANGLLAKNIQYF. Here the CDR3 DNA reads TGTGCCAGCAGTGCCAACGGCCTCTTAGCCAAAAACATTCAGTACTTC. The entire variable domain, with the rest obtained from reference TRBV2 and TRBJ2-4, is as follows: EPEVTQTPSHQVTQMGQEVILRCVPISNHLYFYWYRQILGQKVEFLVSFYNNEISEKSEIFDDQFSVERPDGSNFTLKIRSTKLEDSAMYFCASSANGLLAKNIQYFGAGTRLSVL.

This clonotype was observed at least ten times. V is TRBV7-2 and J is TRBJ2-7, with D possibly TRBD1 on 5 matching bases. Germline CDR1 reads SGHTA; CDR2 reads FQGNSA. The length of the CDR3 is 15 residues. V was cut by 5 bases and J by 0 bases, with 14 bases left in between. This CDR3 reads CASSPTDTRSYEQYV. In DNA, the CDR3 is TGTGCCAGCAGCCCTACGGACACCCGCTCCTACGAGCAGTACGTC.

The chain joins TRBV2 to TRBJ2-1; 7 bases agree with TRBD2. Per germline, CDR1 SNHLY and CDR2 FYNNEI. V shed 8 bases, J shed 0 bases, and the junction held 4 bases outside the gene matches. CDR3 size: 14 residues. CDR3 in amino acids: CASARESSYNEQFF. As DNA, the CDR3 is TGTGCCAGCGCGCGGGAGAGCTCCTACAATGAGCAGTTCTTC.

This clonotype occurred a few times. The V gene is TRBV19, the J gene TRBJ1-5; D unclear. Trimming stripped 6 bases from V and 6 bases from J, with 12 bases between. Germline CDR1 reads LNHDA; CDR2 reads SQIVND (reference sequence). CDR3 length equals 13 residues. DNA for the CDR3: TGTGCCAGTAGGGAGACAACGGGTCAGCCCCAGCATTTT. Protein: CASRETTGQPQHF. Full variable domain (rest looked up from reference TRBV19 and TRBJ1-5): DGGITQSPKYLFRKEGQNVTLSCEQNLNHDAMYWYRQDPGQGLRLIYYSQIVNDFQKGDIAEGYSVSREKKESFPLTVTSAQKNPTAFYLCASRETTGQPQHFGDGTRLSIL.

The rearrangement uses TRBV4-2 and TRBJ2-5; 12 bases match TRBD2. Germline CDR1 and CDR2: LGHNA and YNFKEQ. V trimming: 5 bases; J trimming: 1 base; junction bases outside the gene matches: 8. The CDR3 loop spans 17 amino acids. CDR3 sequence: CASSSRTSGESQETQYF. The CDR3 coding sequence is TGTGCCAGCAGCTCCCGGACTAGCGGGGAAAGCCAAGAGACCCAGTACTTC.

The rearrangement joins TRBV10-3 to TRBJ2-7; 10 nucleotides line up with TRBD1. Trimming at V came to 4 bases and at J to 1 base, leaving 1 base not matched to a gene. CDR1 is ENHRY, CDR2 SYGVKD, per germline. This CDR3 spans 14 amino acids. CDR3 loop: CAISGTGGSYEQYF. The DNA of the CDR3 is TGTGCCATCAGTGGGACAGGGGGGTCCTACGAGCAGTACTTC.

The chain employs TRBV19 and TRBJ2-6; D may be TRBD1 (5 bases). Trimming took 3 bases from V and 2 from J, leaving 8 bases between them. The CDR3 is made up of 15 amino acids. Germline CDR1 is LNHDA and CDR2 is SQIVND (reference sequence). The CDR3 loop reads CASSIPGTGANVLTF. The CDR3 region has the DNA TGTGCCAGTAGTATCCCAGGGACTGGGGCCAACGTCCTGACTTTC.

The chain uses TRBV20-1 and TRBJ2-3; D is perhaps TRBD2 (5 bases). V lost 0 bases to trimming and J lost 8 bases, with 12 bases between them. Germline V CDR1 and CDR2: DFQATT, SNEGSKA (reference sequence). This CDR3 has 13 amino acids. Here the CDR3 DNA reads TGCAGTGCTAGAGATACCGGTGGGAGTACGCAGTATTTT. Residues: CSARDTGGSTQYF.

There are a few counts of this clonotype. The genes are TRBV20-1 and TRBJ1-4; possible D gene TRBD1, 5 bases. The V end was cut by 0 bases, the J end by 5 bases, with 13 bases between. The germline V gene has CDR1 DFQATT and CDR2 SNEGSKA (reference sequence). The CDR3 is made up of 15 amino acids. The CDR3 DNA follows: TGCAGTGCTAGAGATGCCGGGACGGGAAATGAAAAACTGTTTTTT. Protein sequence: CSARDAGTGNEKLFF.

The chain links TRBV5-1 to TRBJ2-3; TRBD1 aligns across 7 bases. The CDR3 covers 15 residues. Germline lookup yields CDR1 SGHRS and CDR2 YFSETQ. Germline trimming cut 2 bases from V and 5 bases from J; bases unmatched to any gene: 8. The DNA of the CDR3 is TGCGCCAGCAGCTTTACGGGACAGCTGGGAGATACGCAGTATTTT. This codes for CASSFTGQLGDTQYF.

The rearrangement joins TRBV13 to TRBJ1-1; tentative D call: TRBD1 (5 bases). V was pared by 3 bases and J by 13 bases, with 15 bases between. The CDR3 is 12 amino acids. The germline gives CDR1 PRHDT, CDR2 FYEKMQ (reference sequence). The CDR3 nucleotides are TGTGCCAGCAGCTTCCGACCGGAAAGGGGTTTCTTT. Its protein is CASSFRPERGFF.

The DNA for the CDR3 is TGTGCCAGCACAAGACAGGGGGACGGGGAGACCCAGTACTTC. Its translation is CASTRQGDGETQYF. The chain recombines TRBV6-1 with TRBJ2-5; the match to TRBD1 covers 9 bases. The CDR3 extends over 14 amino acids. The germline CDR1 and CDR2 sequences are MNHNS and SASEGT. V was clipped by 7 bases and J by 5 bases; unmatched bases: 8.

The DNA for the CDR3 is TGTGCCAGCTCGCCTTACGGGGCCTACGAGCAGTACGTC. Protein sequence: CASSPYGAYEQYV. This chain links TRBV18 with TRBJ2-7, with D maybe TRBD2 (5 bases). The V gene's germline CDR1 is KGHSH and CDR2 LQKENI. This CDR3 is 13 amino acids long. V was trimmed by 6 bases and J by 2 bases, leaving 11 bases between them.

This rearrangement joins TRBV6-2 or TRBV6-3 to TRBJ2-1, with TRBD2 matching 7 bases. Germline V gives CDR1 MNHEY, CDR2 SVGEGT. Losses at the gene ends were 7 bases for V and 3 bases for J; bases not matched to a gene: 6. The CDR3 has 14 residues. The CDR3: CASTGAGNYNEQFF. The DNA for the CDR3 is TGTGCCAGCACGGGAGCGGGGAACTACAATGAGCAGTTCTTC.